This T cell receptor beta chain was recorded in a study of early T cells in non-severe SARS-CoV-2 infection. CDR1 and CDR2 from the germline V gene are KGHDR and SFDVKD. The CDR3 sequence is 15 residues long. V shed 3 bases and J 3 bases; nucleotides not matched to a gene: 6. TCRdb processed the 5' RACE reads anew with MiXCR; each CDR3 protein has one entry. This sample has 26,000 or so distinct CDR3 sequences, with 5.5% found just once. This clonotype was observed at least ten times. The sequenced material came from whole blood. The source is an adult who was a healthcare worker with PCR-confirmed SARS-CoV-2 infection or an uninfected control (not recorded which). The chain has TRBV24-1 and TRBJ2-7, with 8 bases aligning to TRBD1. The CDR3 loop reads CATSDPGTGSYEQYF. CDR3 in DNA: TGTGCCACCAGTGATCCCGGGACAGGAAGCTACGAGCAGTACTTC.